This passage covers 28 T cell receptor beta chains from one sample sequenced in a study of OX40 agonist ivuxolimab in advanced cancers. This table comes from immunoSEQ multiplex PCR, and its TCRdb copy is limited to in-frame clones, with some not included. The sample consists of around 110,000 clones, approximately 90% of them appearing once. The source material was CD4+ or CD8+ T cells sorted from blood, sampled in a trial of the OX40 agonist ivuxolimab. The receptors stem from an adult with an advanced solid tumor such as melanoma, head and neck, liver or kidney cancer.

In DNA form, the CDR3 reads TGCGCCAGCAGCCAAGACGATCTAGCGGGAGGGCCATCCCTCGAGCAGTACTTC. It encodes CASSQDDLAGGPSLEQYF. The chain recombines TRBV4-1 with TRBJ2-7; 12 bases match TRBD2. CDR1 is MGHRA, CDR2 YSYEKL, per germline. This CDR3 region has 18 residues. Trimming cost V 0 bases and J 6 bases; bases outside gene matches: 12.

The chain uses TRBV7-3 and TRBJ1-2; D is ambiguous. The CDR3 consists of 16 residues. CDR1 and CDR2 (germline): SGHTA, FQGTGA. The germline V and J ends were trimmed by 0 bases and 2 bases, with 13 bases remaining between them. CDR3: CASSLTSGRLNYGYTF. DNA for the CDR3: TGTGCCAGCAGCTTAACTTCGGGCCGACTAAACTATGGCTACACCTTC.

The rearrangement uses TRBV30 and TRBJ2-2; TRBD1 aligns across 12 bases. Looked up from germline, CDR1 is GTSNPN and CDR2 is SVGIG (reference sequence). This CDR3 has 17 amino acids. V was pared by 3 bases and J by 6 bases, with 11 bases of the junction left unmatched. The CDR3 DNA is TGTGCCTGGAGCCACCTGGGACAGGGGGCAATGGCCGGGGAGCTGTTTTTT. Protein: CAWSHLGQGAMAGELFF. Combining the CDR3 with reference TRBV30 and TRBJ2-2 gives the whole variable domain SQTIHQWPATLVQPVGSPLSLECTVEGTSNPNLYWYRQAAGRGLQLLFYSVGIGQISSEVPQNLSASRPQDRQFILSSKKLLLSDSGFYLCAWSHLGQGAMAGELFFGEGSRLTVL.

CDR3 coding DNA: TGCGCCAGCAGCGGGACTAGCGGGACTTTCAGTGGTGAGCAGTTCTTC. Translation gives CASSGTSGTFSGEQFF. The rearrangement links TRBV10-1 to TRBJ2-1; 13 nucleotides align to TRBD2. Germline V gene lookup returns CDR1 WNHNN and CDR2 SYGVQD (reference sequence). The trim removed 6 bases at V and 9 bases at J, leaving 11 bases unmatched. The CDR3 covers 16 residues.

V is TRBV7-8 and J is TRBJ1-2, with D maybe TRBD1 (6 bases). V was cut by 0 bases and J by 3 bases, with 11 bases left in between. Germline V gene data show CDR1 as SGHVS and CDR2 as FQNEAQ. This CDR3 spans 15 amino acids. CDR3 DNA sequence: TGTGCCAGCAGCTTAGCTTCCAGGGGCCACTATGGCTACACCTTC. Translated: CASSLASRGHYGYTF.

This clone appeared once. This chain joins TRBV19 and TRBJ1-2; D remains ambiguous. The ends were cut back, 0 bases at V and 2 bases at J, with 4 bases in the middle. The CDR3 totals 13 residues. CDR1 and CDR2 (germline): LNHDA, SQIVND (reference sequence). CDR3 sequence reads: CASSIEENYGYTF. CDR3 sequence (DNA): TGTGCCAGTAGTATAGAGGAGAACTATGGCTACACCTTC.

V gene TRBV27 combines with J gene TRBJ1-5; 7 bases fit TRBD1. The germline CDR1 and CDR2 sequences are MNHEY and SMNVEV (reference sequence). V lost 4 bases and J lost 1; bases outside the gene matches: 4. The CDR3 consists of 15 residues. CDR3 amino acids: CASSSRDRSNQPQHF. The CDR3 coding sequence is TGTGCCAGCAGTTCACGGGACAGAAGCAATCAGCCCCAGCATTTT.

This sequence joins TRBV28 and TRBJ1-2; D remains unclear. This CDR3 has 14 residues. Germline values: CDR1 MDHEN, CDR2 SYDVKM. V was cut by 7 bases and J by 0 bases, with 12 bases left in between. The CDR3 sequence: CASTTPQANYGYTF. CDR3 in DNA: TGTGCCAGCACCACCCCTCAAGCTAACTATGGCTACACCTTC.

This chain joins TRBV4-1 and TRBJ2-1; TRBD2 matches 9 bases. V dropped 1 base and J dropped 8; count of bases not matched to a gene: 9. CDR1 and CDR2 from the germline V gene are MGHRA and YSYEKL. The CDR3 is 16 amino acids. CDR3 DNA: TGCGCCAGCAGCCAAGTACGACTAGCGGTTTACGATGAGCAGTTCTTC. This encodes CASSQVRLAVYDEQFF.

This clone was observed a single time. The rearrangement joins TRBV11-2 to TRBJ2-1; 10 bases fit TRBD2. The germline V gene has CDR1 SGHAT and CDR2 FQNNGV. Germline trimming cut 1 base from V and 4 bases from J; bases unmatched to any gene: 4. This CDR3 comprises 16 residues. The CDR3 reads CASSLATSGYYNEQFF. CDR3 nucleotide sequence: TGTGCCAGCAGCTTAGCGACTAGCGGGTATTACAATGAGCAGTTCTTC. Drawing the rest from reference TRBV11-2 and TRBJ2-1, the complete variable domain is EAGVAQSPRYKIIEKRQSVAFWCNPISGHATLYWYQQILGQGPKLLIQFQNNGVVDDSQLPKDRFSAERLKGVDSTLKIQPAKLEDSAVYLCASSLATSGYYNEQFFGPGTRLTVL.

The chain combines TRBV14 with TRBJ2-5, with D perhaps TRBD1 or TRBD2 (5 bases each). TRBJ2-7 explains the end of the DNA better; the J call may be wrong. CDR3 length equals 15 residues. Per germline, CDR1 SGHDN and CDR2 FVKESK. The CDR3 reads CASSQAGTSSYEQYF. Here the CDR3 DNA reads TGTGCCAGCAGCCAAGCCGGGACGAGCTCCTACGAGCAGTACTTC.

CDR3 nucleotide sequence: TGCGCCAGCAGCTTGGACGGGGACAGGATCGGCTACACCTTC. This codes for CASSLDGDRIGYTF. This chain connects TRBV5-1 to TRBJ1-2; TRBD1 agrees at 8 bases. Germline CDR1 reads SGHRS; CDR2 reads YFSETQ. Germline trimming cut 0 bases from V and 8 bases from J; bases unmatched to any gene: 6. The CDR3 is 14 residues long.

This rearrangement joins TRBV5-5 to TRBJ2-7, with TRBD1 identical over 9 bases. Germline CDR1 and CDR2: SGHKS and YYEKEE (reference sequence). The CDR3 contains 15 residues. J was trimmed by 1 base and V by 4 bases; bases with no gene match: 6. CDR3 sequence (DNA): TGTGCCAGCAGCGCCGGGACAGGGTCTTCCTACGAGCAGTACTTC. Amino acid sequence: CASSAGTGSSYEQYF. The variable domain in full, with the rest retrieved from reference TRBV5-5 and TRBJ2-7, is DAGVTQSPTHLIKTRGQQVTLRCSPISGHKSVSWYQQVLGQGPQFIFQYYEKEERGRGNFPDRFSARQFPNYSSELNVNALLLGDSALYLCASSAGTGSSYEQYFGPGTRLTVT.

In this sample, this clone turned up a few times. This CDR3 is CASSLQAGLGTDTQYF. CDR3 bases: TGTGCCAGCAGCTTACAAGCGGGTTTAGGCACAGATACGCAGTATTTT. This chain connects TRBV7-3 to TRBJ2-3; a possible D gene is TRBD2 (6 bases). The CDR3 loop spans 16 amino acids. CDR1 and CDR2 (germline): SGHTA, FQGTGA. Trimming shortened V by 2 bases and J by 1 base, and 13 bases separated the two germline ends.

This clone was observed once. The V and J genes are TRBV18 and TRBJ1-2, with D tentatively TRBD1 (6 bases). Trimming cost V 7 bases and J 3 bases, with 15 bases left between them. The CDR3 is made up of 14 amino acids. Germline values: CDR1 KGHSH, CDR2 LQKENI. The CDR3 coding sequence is TGTGCCAGCTACTCTACAGGGAATGACTATGGCTACACCTTC. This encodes CASYSTGNDYGYTF.

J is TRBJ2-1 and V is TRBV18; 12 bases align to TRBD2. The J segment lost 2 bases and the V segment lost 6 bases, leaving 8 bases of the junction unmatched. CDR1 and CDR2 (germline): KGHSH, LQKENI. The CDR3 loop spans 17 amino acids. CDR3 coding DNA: TGTGCCAGCTCTCGCGGACTAGCGGGATCTACCTACAATGAGCAGTTCTTC. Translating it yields CASSRGLAGSTYNEQFF.

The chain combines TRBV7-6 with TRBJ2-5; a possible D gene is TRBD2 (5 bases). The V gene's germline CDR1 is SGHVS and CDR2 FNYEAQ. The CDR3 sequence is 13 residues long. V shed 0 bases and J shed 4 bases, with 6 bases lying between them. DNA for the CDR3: TGTGCCAGCAGCTTAGCAGGGAGAGAGACCCAGTACTTC. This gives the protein CASSLAGRETQYF.

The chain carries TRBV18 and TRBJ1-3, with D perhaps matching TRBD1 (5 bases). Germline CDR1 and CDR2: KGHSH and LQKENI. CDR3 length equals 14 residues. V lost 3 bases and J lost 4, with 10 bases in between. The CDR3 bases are TGTGCCAGCTCACCGGGGGTCTCCGGAAACACCATATATTTT. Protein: CASSPGVSGNTIYF.

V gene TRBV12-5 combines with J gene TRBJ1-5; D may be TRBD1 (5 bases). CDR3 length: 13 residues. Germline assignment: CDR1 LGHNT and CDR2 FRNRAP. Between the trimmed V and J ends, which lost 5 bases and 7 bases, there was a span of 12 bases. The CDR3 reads CASGPWGPQPQHF. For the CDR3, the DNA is TGTGCTAGTGGTCCATGGGGCCCCCAGCCCCAGCATTTT.

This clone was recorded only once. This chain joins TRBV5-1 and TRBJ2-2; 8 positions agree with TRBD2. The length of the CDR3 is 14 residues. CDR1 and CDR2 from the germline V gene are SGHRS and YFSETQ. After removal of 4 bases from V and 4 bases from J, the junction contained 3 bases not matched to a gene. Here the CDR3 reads CASSEAGVTGELFF. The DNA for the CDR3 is TGCGCCAGCAGCGAAGCGGGAGTCACCGGGGAGCTGTTTTTT.

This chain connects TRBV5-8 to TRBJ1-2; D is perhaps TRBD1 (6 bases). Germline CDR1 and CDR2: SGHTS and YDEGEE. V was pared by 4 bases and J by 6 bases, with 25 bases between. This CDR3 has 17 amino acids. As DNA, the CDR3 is TGTGCCAGCAGCCTCGCCGGTACTGGACAGCGGGAAAATGGCTACACCTTC. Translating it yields CASSLAGTGQRENGYTF.

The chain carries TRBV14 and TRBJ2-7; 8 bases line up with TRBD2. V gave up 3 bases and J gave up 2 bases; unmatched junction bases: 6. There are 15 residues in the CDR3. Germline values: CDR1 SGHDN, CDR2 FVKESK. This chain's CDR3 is CASSHGGARAYEQYF. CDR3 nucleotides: TGTGCCAGCAGCCACGGGGGGGCCAGGGCCTACGAGCAGTACTTC. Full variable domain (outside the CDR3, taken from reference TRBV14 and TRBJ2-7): EAGVTQFPSHSVIEKGQTVTLRCDPISGHDNLYWYRRVMGKEIKFLLHFVKESKQDESGMPNNRFLAERTGGTYSTLKVQPAELEDSGVYFCASSHGGARAYEQYFGPGTRLTVT.

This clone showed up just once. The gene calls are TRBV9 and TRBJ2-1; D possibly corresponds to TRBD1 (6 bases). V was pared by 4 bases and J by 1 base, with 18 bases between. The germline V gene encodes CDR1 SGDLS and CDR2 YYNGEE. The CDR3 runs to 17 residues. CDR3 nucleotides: TGTGCCAGCAGCCAGAAAAAACAGGGCTTGTCCTACAATGAGCAGTTCTTC. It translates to CASSQKKQGLSYNEQFF.

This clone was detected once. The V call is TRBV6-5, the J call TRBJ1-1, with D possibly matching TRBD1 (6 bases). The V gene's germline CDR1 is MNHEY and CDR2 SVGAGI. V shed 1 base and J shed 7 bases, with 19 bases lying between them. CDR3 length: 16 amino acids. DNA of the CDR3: TGTGCCAGCAGTTACTGGGGAAAGGGGGTCCGTAGTGAAGCTTTCTTT. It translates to CASSYWGKGVRSEAFF.

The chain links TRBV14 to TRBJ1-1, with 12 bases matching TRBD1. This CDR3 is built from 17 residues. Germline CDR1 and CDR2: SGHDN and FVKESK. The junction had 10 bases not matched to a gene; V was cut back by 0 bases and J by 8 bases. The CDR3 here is CASSQDWGTGGFAEAFF. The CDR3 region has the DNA TGTGCCAGCAGCCAAGATTGGGGGACAGGGGGCTTTGCCGAAGCTTTCTTT.

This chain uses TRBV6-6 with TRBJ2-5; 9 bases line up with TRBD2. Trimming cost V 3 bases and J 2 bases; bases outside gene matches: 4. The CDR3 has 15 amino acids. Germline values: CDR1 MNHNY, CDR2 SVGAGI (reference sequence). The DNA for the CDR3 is TGTGCCAGCAGTTATGTGACTAGCGGACAAGAGACCCAGTACTTC. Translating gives CASSYVTSGQETQYF.

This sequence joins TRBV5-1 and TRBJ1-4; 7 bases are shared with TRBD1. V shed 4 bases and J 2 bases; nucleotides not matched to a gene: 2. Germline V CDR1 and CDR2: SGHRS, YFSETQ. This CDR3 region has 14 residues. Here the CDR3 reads CASSGTATNEKLFF. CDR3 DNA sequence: TGCGCCAGCAGCGGGACAGCTACTAATGAAAAACTGTTTTTT.

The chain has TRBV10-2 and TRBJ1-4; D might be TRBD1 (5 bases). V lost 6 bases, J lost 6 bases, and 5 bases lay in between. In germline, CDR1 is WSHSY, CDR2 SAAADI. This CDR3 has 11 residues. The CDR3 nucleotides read TGCGCCAGCAGGGGGGATGAAAAACTGTTTTTT. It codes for CASRGDEKLFF.